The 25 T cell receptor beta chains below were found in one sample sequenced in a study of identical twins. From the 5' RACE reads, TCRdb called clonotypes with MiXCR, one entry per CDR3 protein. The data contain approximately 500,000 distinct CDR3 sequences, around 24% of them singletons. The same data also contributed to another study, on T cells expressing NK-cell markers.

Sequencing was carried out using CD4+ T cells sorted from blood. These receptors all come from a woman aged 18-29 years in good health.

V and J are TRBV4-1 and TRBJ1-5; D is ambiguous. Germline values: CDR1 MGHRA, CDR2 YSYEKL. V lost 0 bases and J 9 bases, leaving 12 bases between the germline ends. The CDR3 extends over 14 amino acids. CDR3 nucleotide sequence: TGCGCCAGCAGCCAAGACAGGTGGGGTCGGCCCCAGCATTTT. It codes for CASSQDRWGRPQHF.

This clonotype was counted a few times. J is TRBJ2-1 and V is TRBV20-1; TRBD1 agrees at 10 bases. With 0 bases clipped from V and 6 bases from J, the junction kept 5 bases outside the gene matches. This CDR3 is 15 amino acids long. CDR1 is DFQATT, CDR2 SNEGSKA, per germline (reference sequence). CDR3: CSARDRGTGVNEQFF. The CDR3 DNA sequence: TGCAGTGCTAGAGATCGAGGGACAGGGGTCAATGAGCAGTTCTTC.

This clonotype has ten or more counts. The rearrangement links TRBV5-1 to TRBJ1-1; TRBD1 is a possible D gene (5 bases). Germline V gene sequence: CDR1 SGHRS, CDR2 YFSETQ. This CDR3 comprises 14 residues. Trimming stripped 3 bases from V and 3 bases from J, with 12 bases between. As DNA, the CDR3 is TGCGCCAGCAGCTCCAACATGGGGGACACTGAAGCTTTCTTT. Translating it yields CASSSNMGDTEAFF.

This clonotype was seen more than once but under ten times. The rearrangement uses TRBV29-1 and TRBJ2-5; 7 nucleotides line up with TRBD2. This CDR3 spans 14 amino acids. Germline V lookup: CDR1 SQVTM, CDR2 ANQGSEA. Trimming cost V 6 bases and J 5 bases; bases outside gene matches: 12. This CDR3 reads CSVGGSGEGETQYF. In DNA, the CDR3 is TGCAGCGTCGGAGGAAGCGGGGAAGGGGAGACCCAGTACTTC. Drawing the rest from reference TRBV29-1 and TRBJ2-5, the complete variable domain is SAVISQKPSRDICQRGTSLTIQCQVDSQVTMMFWYRQQPGQSLTLIATANQGSEATYESGFVIDKFPISRPNLTFSTLTVSNMSPEDSSIYLCSVGGSGEGETQYFGPGTRLLVL.

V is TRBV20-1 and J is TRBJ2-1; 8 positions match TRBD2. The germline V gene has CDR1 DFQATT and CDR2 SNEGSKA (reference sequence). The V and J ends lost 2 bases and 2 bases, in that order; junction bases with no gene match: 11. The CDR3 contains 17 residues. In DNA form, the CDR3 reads TGCAGTGCTAGATCATTGCTACGGACTAGCACCTACAATGAGCAGTTCTTC. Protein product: CSARSLLRTSTYNEQFF.

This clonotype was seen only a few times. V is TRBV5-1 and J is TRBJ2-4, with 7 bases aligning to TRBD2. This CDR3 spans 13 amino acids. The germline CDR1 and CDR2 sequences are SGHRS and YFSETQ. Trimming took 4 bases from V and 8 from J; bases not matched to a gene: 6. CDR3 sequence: CASSREAQDIQYF. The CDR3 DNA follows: TGCGCCAGCAGCCGGGAGGCCCAGGACATTCAGTACTTC. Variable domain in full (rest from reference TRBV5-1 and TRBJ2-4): KAGVTQTPRYLIKTRGQQVTLSCSPISGHRSVSWYQQTPGQGLQFLFEYFSETQRNKGNFPGRFSGRQFSNSRSEMNVSTLELGDSALYLCASSREAQDIQYFGAGTRLSVL.

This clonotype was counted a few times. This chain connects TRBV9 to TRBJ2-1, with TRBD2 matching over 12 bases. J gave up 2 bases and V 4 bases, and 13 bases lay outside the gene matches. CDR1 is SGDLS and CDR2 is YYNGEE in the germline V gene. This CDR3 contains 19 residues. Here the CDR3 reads CASSPQLAGGTVAYNEQFF. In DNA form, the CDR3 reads TGTGCCAGCAGCCCGCAACTAGCGGGAGGCACGGTCGCCTACAATGAGCAGTTCTTC.

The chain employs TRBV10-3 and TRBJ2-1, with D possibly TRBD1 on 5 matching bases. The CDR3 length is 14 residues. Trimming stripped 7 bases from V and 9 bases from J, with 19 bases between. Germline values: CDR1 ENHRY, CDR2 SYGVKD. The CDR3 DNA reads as TGTGCCATCACCCTAGGGGCGTCCCAAGGTGAGCAGTTCTTC. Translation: CAITLGASQGEQFF.

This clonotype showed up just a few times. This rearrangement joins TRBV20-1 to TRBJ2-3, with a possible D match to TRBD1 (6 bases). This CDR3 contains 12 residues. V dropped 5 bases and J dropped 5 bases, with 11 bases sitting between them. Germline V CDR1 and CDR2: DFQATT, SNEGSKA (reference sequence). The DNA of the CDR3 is TGCAGTGCTGGCCCCAGGGGAGATACGCAGTATTTT. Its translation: CSAGPRGDTQYF.

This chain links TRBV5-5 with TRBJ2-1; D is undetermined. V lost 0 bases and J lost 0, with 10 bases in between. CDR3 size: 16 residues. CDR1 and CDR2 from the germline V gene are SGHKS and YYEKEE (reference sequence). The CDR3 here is CASSLAATSSYNEQFF. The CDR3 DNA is TGTGCCAGCAGCTTGGCCGCGACAAGCTCCTACAATGAGCAGTTCTTC.

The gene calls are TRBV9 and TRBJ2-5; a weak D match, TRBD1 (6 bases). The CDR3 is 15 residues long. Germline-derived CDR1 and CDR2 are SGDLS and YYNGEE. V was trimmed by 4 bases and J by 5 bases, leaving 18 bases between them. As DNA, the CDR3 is TGTGCCAGCAGCCCCCACTCACAGGGTCGGGAGACCCAGTACTTC. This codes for CASSPHSQGRETQYF.

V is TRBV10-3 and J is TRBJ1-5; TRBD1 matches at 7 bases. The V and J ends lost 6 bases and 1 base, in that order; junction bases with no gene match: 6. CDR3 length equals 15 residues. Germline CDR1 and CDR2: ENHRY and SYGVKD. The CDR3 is CAISITGESNQPQHF. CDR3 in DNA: TGTGCCATCAGCATAACAGGGGAAAGCAATCAGCCCCAGCATTTT.

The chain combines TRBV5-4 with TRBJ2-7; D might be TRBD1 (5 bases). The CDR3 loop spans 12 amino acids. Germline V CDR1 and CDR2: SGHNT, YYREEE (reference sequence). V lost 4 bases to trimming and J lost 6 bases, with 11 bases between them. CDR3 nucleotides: TGTGCCAGCAGCGAGCAGGGTGCCGAGCAGTACTTC. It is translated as CASSEQGAEQYF.

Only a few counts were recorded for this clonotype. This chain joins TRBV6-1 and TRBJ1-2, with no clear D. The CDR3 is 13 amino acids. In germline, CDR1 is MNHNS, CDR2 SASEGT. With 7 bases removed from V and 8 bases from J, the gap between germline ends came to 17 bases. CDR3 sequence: CASKSMLLGGYTF. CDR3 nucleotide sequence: TGTGCCAGCAAATCGATGCTGCTCGGGGGCTACACCTTC.

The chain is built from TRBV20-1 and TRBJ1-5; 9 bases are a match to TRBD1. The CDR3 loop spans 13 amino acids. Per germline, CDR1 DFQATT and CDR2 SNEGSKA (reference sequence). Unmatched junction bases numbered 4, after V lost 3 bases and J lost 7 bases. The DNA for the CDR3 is TGCAGTGCTAGGCGACAGGGGGGACAGCCCCAGCATTTT. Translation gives CSARRQGGQPQHF.

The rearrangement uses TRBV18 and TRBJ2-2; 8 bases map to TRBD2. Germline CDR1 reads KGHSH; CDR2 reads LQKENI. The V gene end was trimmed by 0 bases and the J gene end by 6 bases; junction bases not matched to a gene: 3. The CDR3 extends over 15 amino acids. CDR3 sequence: CASSPPSAGAGELFF. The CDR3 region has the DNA TGTGCCAGCTCACCACCGTCAGCGGGGGCCGGGGAGCTGTTTTTT.

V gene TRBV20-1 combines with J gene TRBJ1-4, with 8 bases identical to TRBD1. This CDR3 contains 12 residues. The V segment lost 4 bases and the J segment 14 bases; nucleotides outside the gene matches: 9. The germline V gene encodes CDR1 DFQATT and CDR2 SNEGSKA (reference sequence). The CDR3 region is CSATRDRGGLFF. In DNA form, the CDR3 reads TGCAGTGCTACCCGAGACAGGGGTGGGCTGTTTTTT.

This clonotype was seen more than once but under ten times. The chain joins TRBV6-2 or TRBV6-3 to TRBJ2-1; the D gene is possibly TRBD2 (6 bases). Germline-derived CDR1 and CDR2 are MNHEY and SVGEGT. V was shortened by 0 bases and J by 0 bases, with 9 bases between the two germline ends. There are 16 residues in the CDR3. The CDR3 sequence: CASSYSAGTSYNEQFF. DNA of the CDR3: TGTGCCAGCAGTTACTCGGCGGGGACCTCCTACAATGAGCAGTTCTTC.

In nucleotides, the CDR3 is TGTGCCAGCAGTGAACGGGGGACAGGGAGAAATTCACCCCTCCACTTT. Translation: CASSERGTGRNSPLHF. The chain is built from TRBV6-1 and TRBJ1-6, with TRBD1 identical over 9 bases. This CDR3 is built from 16 residues. The ends lost 2 bases at V and 7 bases at J; junction bases unmatched: 6. Per germline, CDR1 MNHNS and CDR2 SASEGT.

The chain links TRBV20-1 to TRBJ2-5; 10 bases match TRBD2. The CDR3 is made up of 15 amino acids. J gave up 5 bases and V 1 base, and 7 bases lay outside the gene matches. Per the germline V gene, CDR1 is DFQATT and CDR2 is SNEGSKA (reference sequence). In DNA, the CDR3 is TGCAGTGCTAGAGGTTACGCTAGCGGGGGCGAGACCCAGTACTTC. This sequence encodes CSARGYASGGETQYF.

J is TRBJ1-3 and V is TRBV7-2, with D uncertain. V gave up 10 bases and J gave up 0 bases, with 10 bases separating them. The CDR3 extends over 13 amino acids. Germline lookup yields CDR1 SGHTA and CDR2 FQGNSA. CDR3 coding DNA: TGTGCCACCCGGTCCGCCTCTGGAAACACCATATATTTT. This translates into CATRSASGNTIYF.

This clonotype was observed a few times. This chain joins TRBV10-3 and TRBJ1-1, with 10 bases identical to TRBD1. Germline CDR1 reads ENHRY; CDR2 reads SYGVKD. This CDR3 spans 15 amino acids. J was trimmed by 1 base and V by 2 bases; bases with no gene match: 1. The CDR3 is CAISEGQGENTEAFF. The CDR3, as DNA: TGTGCCATCAGTGAGGGACAGGGGGAGAACACTGAAGCTTTCTTT.

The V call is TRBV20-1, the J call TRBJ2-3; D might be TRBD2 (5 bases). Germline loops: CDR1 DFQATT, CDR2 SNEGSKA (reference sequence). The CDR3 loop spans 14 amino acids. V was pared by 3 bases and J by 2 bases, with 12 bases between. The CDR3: CSARPGLLTDTQYF. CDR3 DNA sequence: TGCAGTGCTAGGCCCGGACTCCTCACAGATACGCAGTATTTT.

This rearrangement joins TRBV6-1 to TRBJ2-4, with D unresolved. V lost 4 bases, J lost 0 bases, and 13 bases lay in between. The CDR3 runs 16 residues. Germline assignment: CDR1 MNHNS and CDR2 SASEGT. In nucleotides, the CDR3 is TGTGCCAGCAGTGCTACGATCTCCGTAGCCAAAAACATTCAGTACTTC. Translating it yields CASSATISVAKNIQYF.

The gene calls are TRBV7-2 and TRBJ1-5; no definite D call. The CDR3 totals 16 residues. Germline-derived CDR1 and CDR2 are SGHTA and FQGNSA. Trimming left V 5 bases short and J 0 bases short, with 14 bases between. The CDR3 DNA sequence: TGTGCCAGCAGCCGGGCGGCAGCGGCTAGCAATCAGCCCCAGCATTTT. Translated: CASSRAAAASNQPQHF.